Below are 21 T cell receptor beta chains sequenced from a single sample in a study of cytomegalovirus exposure and HLA in healthy donors. 13 Jbeta primers and 60 Vbeta primers were used for the PCR. TCRdb keeps only in-frame clones here, not all; method: immunoSEQ multiplex PCR. The sample contains tens of thousands of clones, 87% of which appear only once. Source material: PBMCs. The source is a woman aged 40 to 49 in good health and CMV-seropositive.

This clone has only one observation. The V call is TRBV28, the J call TRBJ2-7, with TRBD2 identical over 8 bases. With 5 bases clipped from V and 3 bases from J, the junction kept 9 bases outside the gene matches. Germline V gene data show CDR1 as MDHEN and CDR2 as SYDVKM. This CDR3 comprises 15 residues. The CDR3 is CASSSRGSGNYEQYF. In nucleotides, the CDR3 is TGTGCCAGCAGTAGCCGGGGTAGCGGGAACTACGAGCAGTACTTC.

V usage is TRBV27 and J usage is TRBJ1-1, with 9 positions matching TRBD1. The V gene end was trimmed by 3 bases and the J gene end by 1 base; junction bases not matched to a gene: 9. The V gene's germline CDR1 is MNHEY and CDR2 SMNVEV (reference sequence). The CDR3 loop spans 17 amino acids. CDR3 residues: CASSFADRGRGNTEAFF. The CDR3 region has the DNA TGTGCCAGCAGTTTTGCGGACAGGGGAAGAGGGAACACTGAAGCTTTCTTT.

This chain connects TRBV25-1 to TRBJ2-1; 7 positions match TRBD1. CDR1 MGHDK and CDR2 SYGVNS come from the germline V gene. The CDR3 has 16 amino acids. Germline trimming cut 1 base from V and 4 bases from J; bases unmatched to any gene: 7. CDR3 in amino acids: CASSESGGVSYNEQFF. The CDR3 DNA sequence: TGTGCCAGCAGTGAATCAGGGGGAGTGAGTTACAATGAGCAGTTCTTC. The whole variable domain, filled in from reference TRBV25-1 and TRBJ2-1, reads EADIYQTPRYLVIGTGKKITLECSQTMGHDKMYWYQQDPGMELHLIHYSYGVNSTEKGDLSSESTVSRIRTEHFPLTLESARPSHTSQYLCASSESGGVSYNEQFFGPGTRLTVL.

The chain uses TRBV19 and TRBJ1-4, with 7 bases fitting TRBD1. Germline CDR1 reads LNHDA; CDR2 reads SQIVND (reference sequence). There are 15 residues in the CDR3. Trimming at V came to 3 bases and at J to 5 bases, leaving 6 bases not matched to a gene. The CDR3 loop reads CASSISGQRNEKLFF. The CDR3 nucleotides are TGTGCCAGTAGTATCTCGGGACAGCGCAATGAAAAACTGTTTTTT. The full variable domain, with the rest looked up from reference TRBV19 and TRBJ1-4, is DGGITQSPKYLFRKEGQNVTLSCEQNLNHDAMYWYRQDPGQGLRLIYYSQIVNDFQKGDIAEGYSVSREKKESFPLTVTSAQKNPTAFYLCASSISGQRNEKLFFGSGTQLSVL.

The rearrangement links TRBV27 to TRBJ2-2; 8 bases line up with TRBD1. V was clipped by 2 bases and J by 1 base; unmatched bases: 3. CDR1 and CDR2 from the germline V gene are MNHEY and SMNVEV (reference sequence). The CDR3 runs to 16 residues. This chain's CDR3 is CASSLHGTGNTGELFF. CDR3 bases: TGTGCCAGCAGTTTACATGGGACAGGGAACACCGGGGAGCTGTTTTTT.

The chain uses TRBV7-2 and TRBJ2-2; 7 positions match TRBD2. The length of the CDR3 is 17 residues. The J segment lost 3 bases and the V segment lost 1 base, leaving 8 bases of the junction unmatched. The V gene's germline CDR1 is SGHTA and CDR2 FQGNSA. CDR3 bases: TGTGCCAGCAGCTTAGGGGGGGGAGCGGGGTACACCGGGGAGCTGTTTTTT. The encoded protein is CASSLGGGAGYTGELFF.

The gene calls are TRBV28 and TRBJ2-1; a weak D match, TRBD2 (5 bases). Germline loops: CDR1 MDHEN, CDR2 SYDVKM. There are 18 residues in the CDR3. With 3 bases removed from V and 4 bases from J, the gap between germline ends came to 22 bases. The CDR3 is CASSFRRMLVEGYNEQFF. CDR3 nucleotide sequence: TGTGCCAGCAGTTTTAGGCGGATGTTGGTAGAGGGATACAATGAGCAGTTCTTC.

CDR3 nucleotide sequence: TGTGCCAGCAGATATTCAGGGACAGGGGTATTGAATCAGCCCCAGCATTTT. Encoded protein: CASRYSGTGVLNQPQHF. The V and J genes are TRBV28 and TRBJ1-5; TRBD1 aligns across 10 bases. The CDR3 sequence is 17 residues long. With V trimmed by 6 bases and J by 4 bases, 12 bases remained unmatched. The germline V gene has CDR1 MDHEN and CDR2 SYDVKM.

This clone was recorded a few times. V and J are TRBV11-3 and TRBJ2-3; the D gene is possibly TRBD2 (6 bases). Trimming left V 2 bases short and J 7 bases short, with 13 bases between. This CDR3 is 14 amino acids long. Per the germline V gene, CDR1 is SGHNT and CDR2 is YENEEA. Here the CDR3 DNA reads TGTGCCAGCAGCTTAACACCTGGCGGGAATACGCAGTATTTT. Amino acids: CASSLTPGGNTQYF.

V usage is TRBV18 and J usage is TRBJ1-6; possible D gene TRBD1, 6 bases. V dropped 4 bases and J dropped 6 bases, with 7 bases sitting between them. The length of the CDR3 is 13 residues. CDR1 KGHSH and CDR2 LQKENI come from the germline V gene. The DNA of the CDR3 is TGTGCCAGCTCACAGGACAGTAATTCACCCCTCCACTTT. This gives the protein CASSQDSNSPLHF.

The chain is built from TRBV5-1 and TRBJ1-1; tentatively, D is TRBD1 (6 bases). Looked up from germline, CDR1 is SGHRS and CDR2 is YFSETQ. The germline V and J ends were trimmed by 2 bases and 5 bases, with 16 bases remaining between them. This CDR3 spans 15 amino acids. CDR3 residues: CASSFGLQGNTEAFF. CDR3 bases: TGCGCCAGCAGCTTCGGCCTACAGGGAAATACTGAAGCTTTCTTT.

There are a few counts of this clone. This sequence joins TRBV9 and TRBJ2-3; the match to TRBD2 covers 7 bases. V shed 0 bases and J 2 bases; nucleotides not matched to a gene: 3. In germline, CDR1 is SGDLS, CDR2 YYNGEE. The CDR3 runs to 15 residues. The CDR3 loop is CASSVGDYPTDTQYF. CDR3 bases: TGTGCCAGCAGCGTAGGGGACTACCCCACAGATACGCAGTATTTT.

The chain employs TRBV29-1 and TRBJ2-1; D is possibly TRBD2 (5 bases). The CDR3 length is 14 residues. The V and J ends lost 4 bases and 4 bases respectively, with 14 bases between them. Looked up from germline, CDR1 is SQVTM and CDR2 is ANQGSEA. CDR3 coding DNA: TGCAGCGTTGGAACTCGGACTGATTACAATGAGCAGTTCTTC. Protein sequence: CSVGTRTDYNEQFF.

This rearrangement joins TRBV7-2 to TRBJ2-3; 8 bases align to TRBD1. The CDR3 has 14 residues. Per the germline V gene, CDR1 is SGHTA and CDR2 is FQGNSA. With V trimmed by 5 bases and J by 4 bases, 5 bases remained unmatched. CDR3 in amino acids: CASSGTGPPDTQYF. In DNA form, the CDR3 reads TGTGCCAGCAGCGGGACAGGCCCTCCAGATACGCAGTATTTT.

This chain uses TRBV11-3 with TRBJ2-5, with 10 bases that match TRBD2. The V gene's germline CDR1 is SGHNT and CDR2 YENEEA. The CDR3 totals 13 residues. The trim removed 8 bases at V and 4 bases at J, leaving 4 bases unmatched. The CDR3 DNA reads as TGTGCCAGCTCGAGACTAGCGGGAGAGACCCAGTACTTC. Protein: CASSRLAGETQYF.

The chain links TRBV10-3 to TRBJ1-1; a weak D match, TRBD1 (5 bases). Germline V gene lookup returns CDR1 ENHRY and CDR2 SYGVKD. The CDR3 runs 13 residues. V lost 5 bases and J 8 bases, leaving 15 bases between the germline ends. The CDR3 protein is CAISSQGSVEAFF. DNA of the CDR3: TGTGCCATCAGTAGCCAGGGATCGGTGGAAGCTTTCTTT.

The chain is built from TRBV7-9 and TRBJ1-1, with a possible D match to TRBD1 (6 bases). Germline CDR1 SEHNR, CDR2 FQNEAQ (reference sequence). CDR3 size: 16 residues. V was shortened by 4 bases and J by 1 base, with 16 bases between the two germline ends. As DNA, the CDR3 is TGTGCCAGCAGCTCGAAACAGGGTTCCCGGAACACTGAAGCTTTCTTT. This gives the protein CASSSKQGSRNTEAFF.

CDR3 region: CASSTRLAYTDTQYF. The CDR3 bases are TGTGCCAGCAGTACGAGACTAGCTTACACAGATACGCAGTATTTT. The chain uses TRBV2 and TRBJ2-3, with 7 positions matching TRBD2. The V gene's germline CDR1 is SNHLY and CDR2 FYNNEI. J was trimmed by 2 bases and V by 5 bases; bases with no gene match: 7. The CDR3 is 15 residues long. Together with reference TRBV2 and TRBJ2-3, the CDR3 gives the full variable domain: EPEVTQTPSHQVTQMGQEVILRCVPISNHLYFYWYRQILGQKVEFLVSFYNNEISEKSEIFDDQFSVERPDGSNFTLKIRSTKLEDSAMYFCASSTRLAYTDTQYFGPGTRLTVL.

The chain recombines TRBV27 with TRBJ1-1; no clear D gene. V was trimmed by 2 bases and J by 2 bases, leaving 9 bases between them. Germline V gene lookup returns CDR1 MNHEY and CDR2 SMNVEV (reference sequence). The CDR3 sequence is 14 residues long. CDR3 residues: CASSLSYSNTEAFF. CDR3 nucleotides: TGTGCCAGCAGTTTAAGTTACAGCAACACTGAAGCTTTCTTT.

The CDR3, as DNA: TGTGCCAGCAGCTCCTCTTCGGCGGTGAACACTGAAGCTTTCTTT. This codes for CASSSSSAVNTEAFF. The rearrangement links TRBV28 to TRBJ1-1; no firm D call. V dropped 6 bases and J dropped 0 bases, with 14 bases sitting between them. Germline CDR1 and CDR2: MDHEN and SYDVKM. This CDR3 comprises 15 residues. The variable domain in full, completed from reference TRBV28 and TRBJ1-1, reads DVKVTQSSRYLVKRTGEKVFLECVQDMDHENMFWYRQDPGLGLRLIYFSYDVKMKEKGDIPEGYSVSREKKERFSLILESASTNQTSMYLCASSSSSAVNTEAFFGQGTRLTVV.

V and J are TRBV2 and TRBJ2-7; 9 nucleotides line up with TRBD1. The CDR3 loop spans 16 amino acids. CDR1 and CDR2 (germline): SNHLY, FYNNEI. V was pared by 7 bases and J by 3 bases, with 13 bases of the junction left unmatched. In DNA form, the CDR3 reads TGTGCCAGCACTCCCCCCGGACAGGGGTTTATCTACGAGCAGTACTTC. The encoded protein is CASTPPGQGFIYEQYF.